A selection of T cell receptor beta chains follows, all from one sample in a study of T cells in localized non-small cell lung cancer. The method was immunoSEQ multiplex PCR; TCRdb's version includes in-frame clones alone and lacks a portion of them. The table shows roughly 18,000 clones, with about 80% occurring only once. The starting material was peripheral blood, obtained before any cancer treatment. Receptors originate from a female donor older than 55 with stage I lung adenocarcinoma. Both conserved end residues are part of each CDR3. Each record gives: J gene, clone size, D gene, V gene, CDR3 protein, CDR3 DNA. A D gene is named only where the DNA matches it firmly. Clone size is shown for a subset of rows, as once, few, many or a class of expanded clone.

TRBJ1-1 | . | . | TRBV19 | CASRSDQGLGTEAFF | TGTGCCAGTAGAAGCGACCAGGGGTTGGGCACTGAAGCTTTCTTT
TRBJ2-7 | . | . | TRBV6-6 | CASRTQGSTSEQYF | TGTGCCAGCAGAACACAGGGCTCAACTTCTGAGCAGTACTTC
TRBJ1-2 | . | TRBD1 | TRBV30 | CAWSGGTGYGYTF | TGTGCCTGGAGCGGGGGGACAGGCTATGGCTACACCTTC
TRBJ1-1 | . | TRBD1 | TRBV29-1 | CSALSDRGFTEAFF | TGCAGCGCGTTATCAGACAGGGGGTTCACTGAAGCTTTCTTT
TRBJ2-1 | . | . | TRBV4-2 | CASSQDPDRNNEQFF | TGTGCCAGCAGCCAAGATCCAGACAGAAACAATGAGCAGTTCTTC
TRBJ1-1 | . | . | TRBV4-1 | CASSQLGSNTEAFF | TGCGCCAGCAGCCAACTGGGCTCGAACACTGAAGCTTTCTTT
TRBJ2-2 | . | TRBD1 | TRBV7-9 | CASSLRGTGSNTGELFF | TGTGCCAGCAGCTTAAGGGGGACAGGGTCGAACACCGGGGAGCTGTTTTTT
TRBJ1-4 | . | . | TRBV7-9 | CASSLSRWGATNEKLFF | TGTGCCAGCAGCTTGTCGAGGTGGGGGGCAACTAATGAAAAACTGTTTTTT
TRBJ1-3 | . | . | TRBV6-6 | CASSYSRTGNTIYF | TGTGCCAGCAGTTACTCTCGGACTGGAAACACCATATATTTT
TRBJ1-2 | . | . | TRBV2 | CASRADSYGYTF | TGTGCCAGCAGGGCAGACAGCTATGGCTACACCTTC
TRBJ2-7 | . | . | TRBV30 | CAWSNMMLNEQYF | TGTGCCTGGAGTAACATGATGCTAAACGAGCAGTACTTC
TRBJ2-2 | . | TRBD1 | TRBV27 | CASSRQGGTVNTGELFF | TGTGCCAGCAGCAGACAGGGGGGGACGGTAAACACCGGGGAGCTGTTTTTT
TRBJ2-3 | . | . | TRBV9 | CASSVTDGNTQYF | TGTGCCAGCAGCGTAACGGACGGAAATACGCAGTATTTT
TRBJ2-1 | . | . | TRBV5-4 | CASSWNNEQFF | TGTGCCAGCAGCTGGAACAATGAGCAGTTCTTC
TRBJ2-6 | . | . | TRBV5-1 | CASSLVGSGANVLTF | TGCGCCAGCAGCTTGGTAGGCTCTGGGGCCAACGTCCTGACTTTC
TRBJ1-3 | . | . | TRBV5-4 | CASSLVGASGNTIYF | TGTGCCAGCAGCTTGGTTGGGGCCTCTGGAAACACCATATATTTT
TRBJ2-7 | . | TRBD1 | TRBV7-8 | CASSSGQGNGEQYF | TGTGCCAGCAGCTCGGGACAGGGGAATGGGGAGCAGTACTTC
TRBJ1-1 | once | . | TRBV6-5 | CASSYGGGTLGEAFF | TGTGCCAGCAGTTATGGGGGGGGAACACTCGGTGAAGCTTTCTTT
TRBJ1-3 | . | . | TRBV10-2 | CASSEEVLFSGNTIYF | TGCGCCAGCAGTGAGGAGGTTCTCTTCTCTGGAAACACCATATATTTT
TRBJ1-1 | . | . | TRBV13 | CASRLRDVSMNTEAFF | TGTGCCAGCAGACTCCGGGACGTATCCATGAACACTGAAGCTTTCTTT
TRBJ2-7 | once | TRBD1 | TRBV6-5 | CASSFGPGTGNYEQYF | TGTGCCAGCAGTTTCGGACCCGGGACAGGGAACTACGAGCAGTACTTC
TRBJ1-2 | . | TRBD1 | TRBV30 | CAWSARDRSYGYTF | TGTGCCTGGAGTGCCCGGGACAGAAGCTATGGCTACACCTTC
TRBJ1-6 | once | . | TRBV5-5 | CASSFGWDSNGSPLHF | TGTGCCAGCAGCTTTGGGTGGGACTCCAACGGATCACCCCTCCACTTT
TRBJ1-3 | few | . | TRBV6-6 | CASRPGSGNTIYF | TGTGCCAGCAGGCCAGGGAGCGGAAACACCATATATTTT
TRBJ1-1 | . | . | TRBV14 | CASSQTLNTEAFF | TGTGCCAGCAGCCAAACACTGAACACTGAAGCTTTCTTT
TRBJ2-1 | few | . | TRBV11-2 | CASSDLGGYNEQFF | TGTGCCAGCAGCGACCTCGGGGGTTATAATGAGCAGTTCTTC
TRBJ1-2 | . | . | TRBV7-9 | CASSLGLRGGWRGYTF | TGTGCCAGCAGCTTGGGGCTCCGTGGGGGTTGGAGGGGCTACACCTTC